This T cell receptor (beta chain) emerged from a study of control samples from healthy donors and cancer patients. CDR1 and CDR2 (germline): SGHDT, YYEEEE. CDR3 length equals 16 residues. The V gene lost 4 bases and the J gene lost 0 bases, with 11 bases spanning the gap. The data were produced by immunoSEQ multiplex PCR, yet TCRdb's version contains in-frame clones alone and is incomplete. The sample shows about 120,000 clones, roughly nine tenths of them seen only once. In this sample, this clone turned up a few times. The clonotype comes from a woman between 18 and 30 years old in good health. The J gene is TRBJ1-6, the V gene TRBV5-6; the D is unclear. The sequencing input was blood. CDR3 nucleotides: TGTGCCAGCAGCGAGGACGTTGGCTCCTATAATTCACCCCTCCACTTT. Its protein is CASSEDVGSYNSPLHF. The full variable domain, in which reference TRBV5-6 and TRBJ1-6 provide the parts outside the CDR3, is DAGVTQSPTHLIKTRGQQVTLRCSPKSGHDTVSWYQQALGQGPQFIFQYYEEEERQRGNFPDRFSGHQFPNYSSELNVNALLLGDSALYLCASSEDVGSYNSPLHFGNGTRLTVT.